The 21 T cell receptor beta chains listed next were all sequenced from one sample in a study of T cell responses to AZD1222 COVID-19 vaccine (dated by TCRdb to the early 2020s). Libraries were constructed by the immunoSEQ multiplex PCR assay. Entries here come from immuneACCESS through TCRdb and include only in-frame sequences with V and J called. Some clones fail to appear in such tables; in the studies checked, an unresolved V gene covers under half of the shortfall, and the cause of the remainder is unknown. The sample table contains fewer than 200,000 clones; only one count was recorded for almost 95% of them. The top ten hold about 10% of the sample. The time point tag for this specimen amounts to: baseline before first vaccination. Material: peripheral blood, obtained on day 0 of AZD1222 vaccination. The receptors were sampled from an adult in good health.

This chain uses TRBV7-6 with TRBJ1-1; no definite D call. This CDR3 spans 10 amino acids. Looked up from germline, CDR1 is SGHVS and CDR2 is FNYEAQ. The ends were cut back, 4 bases at V and 7 bases at J, with 4 bases in the middle. CDR3 nucleotides: TGTGCCAGCAGCTCCTATGAAGCTTTCTTT. It translates to CASSSYEAFF. The full variable domain, rest sourced from reference TRBV7-6 and TRBJ1-1, is GAGVSQSPRYKVTKRGQDVALRCDPISGHVSLYWYRQALGQGPEFLTYFNYEAQQDKSGLPNDRFSAERPEGSISTLTIQRTEQRDSAMYRCASSSYEAFFGQGTRLTVV.

The rearrangement links TRBV7-2 to TRBJ1-5; D might be TRBD1 (6 bases). The ends were cut back, 3 bases at V and 0 bases at J, with 6 bases in the middle. The CDR3 sequence is 14 residues long. CDR1 and CDR2 from the germline V gene are SGHTA and FQGNSA. CDR3 bases: TGTGCCAGCAGCTTGGACAGTAGCAATCAGCCCCAGCATTTT. Protein sequence: CASSLDSSNQPQHF.

The CDR3 spells CASSRNRGASTDTQYF. The CDR3 DNA sequence: TGTGCCAGCAGCCGTAACAGGGGGGCTAGCACAGATACGCAGTATTTT. The chain has TRBV3-1 (or the pseudogene TRBV3-2) and TRBJ2-3; 8 bases are shared with TRBD1. CDR1 LGHDT and CDR2 YNNKEL come from the germline V gene (reference sequence). The CDR3 runs to 16 residues. V lost 4 bases to trimming and J lost 0 bases; unmatched junction nucleotides: 6.

This clone was recorded only once. The chain combines TRBV30 with TRBJ1-2; a weak D match, TRBD1 (6 bases). This CDR3 is 12 amino acids long. Germline-derived CDR1 and CDR2 are GTSNPN and SVGIG (reference sequence). With 7 bases removed from V and 5 bases from J, the gap between germline ends came to 14 bases. The CDR3 region has the DNA TGTGCCTATCTACAGGGAGATTATGGCTACACCTTC. It specifies CAYLQGDYGYTF.

The chain combines TRBV5-1 with TRBJ2-5; 9 nucleotides line up with TRBD1. Trimming removed 7 bases from V and 2 bases from J; junction bases left unmatched: 9. The CDR3 has 15 residues. The germline gives CDR1 SGHRS, CDR2 YFSETQ. The CDR3 here is CASYSQQGAQETQYF. The CDR3 DNA reads as TGCGCCAGCTACTCCCAACAGGGGGCTCAAGAGACCCAGTACTTC.

The chain combines TRBV5-8 with TRBJ2-7, with D perhaps TRBD2 (6 bases). Germline V gene sequence: CDR1 SGHTS, CDR2 YDEGEE. This CDR3 is 13 amino acids long. The ends were cut back, 1 base at V and 3 bases at J, with 8 bases in the middle. CDR3 in DNA: TGTGCCAGCAGCTTGTCGGGGGACTACGAGCAGTACTTC. Translation: CASSLSGDYEQYF. The full variable domain, with the rest looked up from reference TRBV5-8 and TRBJ2-7, is EAGVTQSPTHLIKTRGQQATLRCSPISGHTSVYWYQQALGLGLQFLLWYDEGEERNRGNFPPRFSGRQFPNYSSELNVNALELEDSALYLCASSLSGDYEQYFGPGTRLTVT.

V gene TRBV15 combines with J gene TRBJ1-5, with D hard to call. The CDR3 sequence is 16 residues long. Germline values: CDR1 LNHNV, CDR2 YYDKDF (reference sequence). Deletions cut 1 base from V and 1 base from J, with 11 bases between. DNA of the CDR3: TGTGCCACCAGCAGAGCTCCATCCAGCAGCAATCAGCCCCAGCATTTT. It yields the protein CATSRAPSSSNQPQHF.

The chain recombines TRBV4-1 with TRBJ2-2; D not resolved. Looked up from germline, CDR1 is MGHRA and CDR2 is YSYEKL. The CDR3 length is 14 residues. Trimming pared 6 bases from V and 5 bases from J, leaving 13 bases between. The CDR3 region has the DNA TGCGCCAGCAGGGGAATCAAGGCTACCGGGGAGCTGTTTTTT. Amino acid sequence: CASRGIKATGELFF.

The chain combines TRBV28 with TRBJ1-3, with 8 bases matching TRBD1. This CDR3 region has 14 residues. Germline CDR1 and CDR2: MDHEN and SYDVKM. Trimming took 3 bases from V and 8 from J; bases not matched to a gene: 6. CDR3 sequence reads: CASSFQGAGDTIYF. The DNA of the CDR3 is TGTGCCAGCAGTTTTCAGGGGGCGGGAGACACCATATATTTT.

This clone was recorded only once. This chain links TRBV28 with TRBJ2-5; D ambiguous. CDR3 size: 14 residues. Germline-derived CDR1 and CDR2 are MDHEN and SYDVKM. Trimming stripped 6 bases from V and 4 bases from J, with 15 bases between. CDR3 nucleotides: TGTGCCAGCAGACCGCGACAAGTGAGAGAGACCCAGTACTTC. It translates to CASRPRQVRETQYF.

The CDR3 loop reads CASSAGTSDVDTQYF. The CDR3, as DNA: TGTGCCAGCAGCGCCGGGACTTCCGACGTAGATACGCAGTATTTT. V is TRBV6-5 and J is TRBJ2-3; TRBD2 is a possible D gene (6 bases). This CDR3 has 15 residues. CDR1 and CDR2 (germline): MNHEY, SVGAGI. V shed 6 bases and J shed 5 bases, with 18 bases lying between them.

The chain is built from TRBV6-6 and TRBJ1-2; D is unclear. Looked up from germline, CDR1 is MNHNY and CDR2 is SVGAGI (reference sequence). The CDR3 extends over 11 amino acids. Trimming removed 8 bases from V and 5 bases from J, with 9 bases in between. CDR3 nucleotides: TGTGCCAGCCGAGAGCAGTATGGCTACACCTTC. It yields the protein CASREQYGYTF.

This chain uses TRBV6-5 with TRBJ1-1; unclear D gene. CDR1 is MNHEY, CDR2 SVGAGI, per germline. The V end was cut by 9 bases, the J end by 1 base, with 12 bases between. This CDR3 contains 13 residues. The CDR3 protein is CASSLTENTEAFF. CDR3 in DNA: TGTGCCAGTTCCTTGACTGAGAACACTGAAGCTTTCTTT.

The rearrangement uses TRBV11-2 and TRBJ1-4; D gene uncertain. Germline V gene lookup returns CDR1 SGHAT and CDR2 FQNNGV. Trimming cost V 5 bases and J 6 bases, with 7 bases left between them. This CDR3 region has 12 residues. Here the CDR3 DNA reads TGTGCCAGCAGCCATGCGGATGAAAAACTGTTTTTT. It translates to CASSHADEKLFF.

This clone was recorded only once. The J gene is TRBJ1-1, the V gene TRBV5-6; a possible D gene is TRBD1 (5 bases). This CDR3 has 11 residues. V was cut by 4 bases and J by 6 bases, with 7 bases left in between. In germline, CDR1 is SGHDT, CDR2 YYEEEE. DNA of the CDR3: TGTGCCAGCAGCCTGGGGGCTGAAGCTTTCTTT. Translating gives CASSLGAEAFF.

The rearrangement uses TRBV29-1 and TRBJ2-3; D not certain. V was shortened by 6 bases and J by 6 bases, with 7 bases between the two germline ends. Germline V gene lookup returns CDR1 SQVTM and CDR2 ANQGSEA. The CDR3 consists of 10 residues. CDR3 sequence (DNA): TGCAGCGTCACAAAGGATACGCAGTATTTT. This encodes CSVTKDTQYF.

The chain couples TRBV7-8 to TRBJ2-2, with D perhaps being TRBD1 or TRBD2 (5 bases each). CDR3 size: 15 residues. The ends were cut back, 3 bases at V and 0 bases at J, with 8 bases in the middle. CDR1 SGHVS and CDR2 FQNEAQ come from the germline V gene. CDR3 bases: TGTGCCAGCAGCTTGGGACGACCGAACACCGGGGAGCTGTTTTTT. Protein sequence: CASSLGRPNTGELFF.

The chain joins TRBV2 to TRBJ2-1, with D maybe TRBD2 (5 bases). Germline CDR1 is SNHLY and CDR2 is FYNNEI. This CDR3 has 13 residues. V was shortened by 0 bases and J by 8 bases, with 8 bases between the two germline ends. Here the CDR3 reads CASSEAGSHEQFF. DNA of the CDR3: TGTGCCAGCAGTGAAGCAGGGAGTCATGAGCAGTTCTTC.

The CDR3: CASSGRFSGNTIYF. Here the CDR3 DNA reads TGTGCCAGCAGCGGGAGGTTCTCTGGAAACACCATATATTTT. The chain links TRBV9 to TRBJ1-3; D gene uncertain. Germline-derived CDR1 and CDR2 are SGDLS and YYNGEE. The CDR3 consists of 14 residues. The V end lost 3 bases, the J end lost 0 bases, and 7 bases lay between the germline ends.

The chain carries TRBV3-1 (or the pseudogene TRBV3-2) and TRBJ1-6; TRBD1 matches at 7 bases. Germline values: CDR1 LGHDT, CDR2 YNNKEL (reference sequence). The CDR3 covers 15 residues. J gave up 7 bases and V 3 bases, and 6 bases lay outside the gene matches. This CDR3 reads CASSHADRRNSPLHF. The CDR3 DNA is TGTGCCAGCAGCCACGCGGACAGGAGGAATTCACCCCTCCACTTT.

J is TRBJ1-2 and V is TRBV5-1, with a tentative D call TRBD1 (6 bases). The germline V and J ends were trimmed by 4 bases and 3 bases, with 10 bases remaining between them. The CDR3 is 13 residues long. Germline V gives CDR1 SGHRS, CDR2 YFSETQ. CDR3 in DNA: TGCGCCAGCAGCCCTGAGGGGGACTATGGCTACACCTTC. Translation: CASSPEGDYGYTF. Full variable domain (remainder filled in from reference TRBV5-1 and TRBJ1-2): KAGVTQTPRYLIKTRGQQVTLSCSPISGHRSVSWYQQTPGQGLQFLFEYFSETQRNKGNFPGRFSGRQFSNSRSEMNVSTLELGDSALYLCASSPEGDYGYTFGSGTRLTVV.